This TCR beta chain emerged from a study of blood T cell repertoires in COVID-19. Study information: COVID-19 samples from acute and convalescent phases originated in the United States, Italy and Spain. Sources were T cells, B-cell-depleted T cells, or PBMCs; the material itself was cDNA or gDNA.

The CDR3 length is 16 residues. Germline V gene sequence: CDR1 KGHSH, CDR2 LQKENI. V gave up 3 bases and J gave up 3 bases, with 17 bases separating them. In the authors' workflow: Counts of nucleated cells, estimated from reference gene primer amplification, were obtained. Assay used: immunoSEQ multiplex PCR; TCRdb lists only in-frame clones, some missing. V, J and clone size reflect that table, while D and trimming were determined from the DNA. The sample consists of almost 100,000 clones, approximately 86% of them appearing once. Source material: peripheral blood. This clonotype was obtained from a man aged 50 to 59 with acute or convalescent COVID-19. The rearrangement uses TRBV18 and TRBJ1-1; D might be TRBD1 (5 bases). CDR3 in DNA: TGTGCCAGCTCACCCTTGGCCCAGGTGGGGCACACTGAAGCTTTCTTT. It specifies CASSPLAQVGHTEAFF.